The T cell receptor beta chain described here comes from a study of T-cell reconstitution after alpha-beta-depleted transplantation in children. A library of TCRbeta sequences, prepared with unique molecular identifiers, was generated. TCRdb reprocessed the PCR reads with MiXCR, giving one entry per CDR3 protein. The sample includes some 200,000 distinct CDR3 sequences, approximately 8% of them seen just once. As concerns this clonotype: Its antigen remains unknown. The conserved closing phenylalanine or tryptophan is absent in this CDR3, likely reflecting a read error.

Germline CDR1 SGHAT, CDR2 FQNNGV. The CDR3 loop spans 17 amino acids. The V and J ends lost 1 base and 3 bases, in that order; junction bases with no gene match: 4. Findings and caveats of the study: About two months after transplant, alpha-beta T cells reportedly came from several hundred expanded graft clones. Some patients showed high day-60 TCRbeta diversity, which derived from surviving recipient T cells and thymic progenitors.

The gene calls are TRBV11-2 and TRBJ2-1; 12 nucleotides align to TRBD2. Material: PBMCs, mostly from graft donor cells, obtained 360 days after TCRalphabeta/CD19-depleted stem cell transplant. The receptor was isolated from a male patient aged 2-15 years who had a stem cell transplant for acute myeloid leukemia, so the T cells may come from the graft donor. The CDR3 DNA sequence: TGTGCCAGCAGCTTAGTTGCGACTAGCGGGAGCTACAATGAGCAGTTCTCC. It translates to CASSLVATSGSYNEQFS.